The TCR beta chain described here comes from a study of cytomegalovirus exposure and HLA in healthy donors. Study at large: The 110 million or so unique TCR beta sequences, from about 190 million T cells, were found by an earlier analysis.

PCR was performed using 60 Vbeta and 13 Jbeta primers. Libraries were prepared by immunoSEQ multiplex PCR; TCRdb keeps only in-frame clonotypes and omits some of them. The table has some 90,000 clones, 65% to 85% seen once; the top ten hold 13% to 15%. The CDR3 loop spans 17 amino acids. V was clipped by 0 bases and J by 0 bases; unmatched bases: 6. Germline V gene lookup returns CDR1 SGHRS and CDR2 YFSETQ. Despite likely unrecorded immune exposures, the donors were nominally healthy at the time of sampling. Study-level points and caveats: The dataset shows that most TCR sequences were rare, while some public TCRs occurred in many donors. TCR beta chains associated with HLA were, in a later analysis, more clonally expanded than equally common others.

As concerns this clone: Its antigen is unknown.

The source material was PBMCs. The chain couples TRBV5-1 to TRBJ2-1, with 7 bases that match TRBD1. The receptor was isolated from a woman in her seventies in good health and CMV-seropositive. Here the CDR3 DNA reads TGCGCCAGCAGCTTGGCCGGGGACAGCAGCTCCTACAATGAGCAGTTCTTC. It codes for CASSLAGDSSSYNEQFF.